This record concerns one T cell receptor (beta chain) sequence. Its antigen has not been determined. Base qualities are missing; no much larger clone stands one base away. Taken from the germline V gene, the CDR1 and CDR2 loops are KGHSH and LQKENI. Counted from cysteine to phenylalanine, this CDR3 has 15 amino acids. The sequence is cut down to CDR3 DNA, 45 bases in frame from base 1. The germline V and J ends show losses of 5 bases and 5 bases respectively, and no gene match explains 11 bases of the junction. This specimen comes from a study of tumor-infiltrating lymphocytes in primary liver carcinoma (TCRdb year 2017). Turning to the overall study: Of the five patients (three men and two women, aged 30 to 69 years), four had hepatocellular carcinoma and one had combined HCC and intrahepatic cholangiocarcinoma. Tumors of the five patients were stage T1-T3 N0M0 with maximum diameters of roughly 4 to 11 cm. To link TCRbeta repertoire diversity with the local molecular phenotype, the 25 to 30 tumor region samples were profiled using Agilent mRNA microarrays. Reproducibility between technical replicate repertoires was high, with correlation coefficients above 0.98 and mean shared-clone rates near 0.89. Each sample produced roughly 3.5 to 8 million productive TCRbeta reads, and read depth showed no significant difference between tissue types. A total of 35 specimens from 5 patients underwent TCRbeta repertoire sequencing, comprising around 25 tumor regions, 5 adjacent noncancerous liver tissues and 5 peripheral blood samples. Across five regions of each liver tumor, along with adjacent normal tissue and blood, the study brought together TCRbeta repertoire sequencing, expression microarrays and whole-exome sequencing. Study-level results and caveats: Only about 8-24% of top clones were present in all five regions of a tumor, suggesting spatial heterogeneity of tumor-infiltrating T cells. The top 250 clones made up a significantly larger repertoire fraction in tumors than in blood (p = 0.039). Pairs of tumor regions showed greater repertoire overlap (mean about 36%) than tumor-adjacent pairs (roughly 17%) or tumor-blood pairs (around 15%), which is consistent with antigen-driven expansion. Because only the TCR beta chain was sequenced and unpaired alpha chains were not captured, true repertoire diversity is likely underestimated. The study included only five or six patients, and the authors note findings should be validated in a larger study. Bulk unsorted samples precluded comparing CD4+ and CD8+ T cell repertoires.

Total RNA and DNA were co-extracted from about 20-30 mg of bulk tissue with the AllPrep DNA/RNA mini kit, without cell sorting. Four or five patients with histopathologically diagnosed primary liver carcinoma underwent surgical resection in China between November 2015 and 2016. Chronic HBV infection was present in the patients, and the patients were treatment-naive at sampling. Five spatially separated regions were sampled from each tumor: the superior, inferior, left-lateral and right-lateral poles, plus the tumor centre. Histology showed that every tumor sample contained more than 80% viable tumor cells. Fresh tumor and adjacent tissue pieces were bisected; one half was stored in RNAlater at -80°C, the other sent for histology. Starting from about 500 ng total RNA, TCRbeta-specific cDNA was produced by reverse transcription with a constant-region primer and ProtoScript II reverse transcriptase. TCRbeta libraries were built with three nested multiplex PCR rounds, a slightly modified ARM-PCR procedure. Each of the first two PCR rounds ran for about 10 cycles using multiplex TRBV1-TRBV30 forward primers together with a Cbeta reverse primer. Sample barcodes and Illumina adapters were added in a final 25-cycle PCR with Deep VentR polymerase. Before sequencing, amplicons between 200 and 500 bp were purified from gel using a QIAquick gel extraction kit. The TCRbeta amplicons were sequenced with 250-bp paired-end reads on an Illumina HiSeq 2500. The source study handled its data this way. Trimmomatic v0.33 was used to quality-trim the reads, and FLASH v1.2.11 was used to merge paired reads so that full CDR3 sequences could be recovered. V, D and J germline segments were assigned to the rearranged TCRbeta sequences by MiGEC v1.2.1b. Clonotype statistics and Shannon-Wiener diversity indices were computed with VDJtools v1.0.0. Except for diversity analysis, only each sample's 250 most abundant clonotypes were used in subsequent analyses to reduce sampling bias. TCRdb reprocessed the public reads (quality trimming at Q25 with fastp, clone calling with MiXCR) and kept in-frame beta chains. Identical CDR3 proteins give one entry, which carries the most common genes and DNA. TCRdb assigned the V and J calls; the authors' analysis was not used. For this sample the table gives under 85,000 distinct CDR3 sequences, of which approximately 70% were detected only once. The ten biggest clones cover approximately 19% of the sample.

The sequence links TRBV18 to TRBJ2-5; 7 central nucleotides agree with TRBD2. The clonotype comes from a man aged 40-50 years with primary liver carcinoma and hepatitis B virus infection. The sample was liver tumor tissue from sampling region 1. The sample's cell subset or site, from its label and the paper: tumor region T1, superior pole. The CDR3 region has the sequence CASSATTGRIETQYF. The bases are TGTGCCAGCTCAGCTACCACCGGGAGGATCGAGACCCAGTACTTC.